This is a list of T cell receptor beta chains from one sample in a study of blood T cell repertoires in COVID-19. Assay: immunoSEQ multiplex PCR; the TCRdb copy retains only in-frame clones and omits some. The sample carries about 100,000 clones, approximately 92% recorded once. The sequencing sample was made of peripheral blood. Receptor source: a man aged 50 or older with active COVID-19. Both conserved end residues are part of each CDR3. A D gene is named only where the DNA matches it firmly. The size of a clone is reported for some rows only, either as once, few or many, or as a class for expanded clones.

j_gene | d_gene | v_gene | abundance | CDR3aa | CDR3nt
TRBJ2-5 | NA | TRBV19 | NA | CASSPPGWQTQYF | TGTGCCAGTAGTCCCCCGGGGTGGCAGACCCAGTACTTC
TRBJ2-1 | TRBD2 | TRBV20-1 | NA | CSASSPGTSGRPLPYNEQFF | TGCAGTGCTAGTTCCCCAGGGACTAGCGGGAGGCCCCTACCGTACAATGAGCAGTTCTTC
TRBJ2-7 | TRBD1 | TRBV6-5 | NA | CASSNLDRSSYEQYF | TGTGCCAGCAGTAACCTGGACAGGAGCTCCTACGAGCAGTACTTC
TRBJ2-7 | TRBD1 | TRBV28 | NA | CASSLGGTGLDEQYF | TGTGCCAGCAGTTTAGGAGGGACAGGGCTGGACGAGCAGTACTTC
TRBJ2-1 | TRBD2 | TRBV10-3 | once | CAIMRTSGRDNEQFF | TGTGCCATCATGAGGACTAGCGGGAGGGATAATGAGCAGTTCTTC
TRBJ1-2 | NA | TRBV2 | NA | CASSENRVYGYTF | TGTGCCAGCAGTGAGAACAGGGTCTATGGCTACACCTTC
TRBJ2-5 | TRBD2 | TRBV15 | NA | CATSKGLAGGETQYF | TGTGCCACCAGCAAGGGACTAGCGGGAGGGGAGACCCAGTACTTC
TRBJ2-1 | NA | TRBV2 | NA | CASSGNAFGVEQFF | TGTGCCAGCAGTGGAAACGCCTTTGGAGTGGAGCAGTTCTTC
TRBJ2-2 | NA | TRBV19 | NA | CASQSSLGELFF | TGTGCCAGCCAATCTAGTCTGGGGGAGCTGTTTTTT
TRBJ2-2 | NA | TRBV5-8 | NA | CASSLDRPNTGELFF | TGTGCCAGCAGCTTGGACAGGCCGAACACCGGGGAGCTGTTTTTT
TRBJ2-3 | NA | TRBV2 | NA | CASSEALGTQYF | TGTGCCAGCAGTGAGGCACTAGGTACGCAGTATTTT
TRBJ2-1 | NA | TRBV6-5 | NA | CASSWGDEQFF | TGTGCCAGCTCATGGGGGGATGAGCAGTTCTTC
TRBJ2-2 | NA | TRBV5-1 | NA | CASSLAGGLGGELFF | TGCGCCAGCAGCTTGGCCGGCGGACTGGGCGGGGAGCTGTTTTTT
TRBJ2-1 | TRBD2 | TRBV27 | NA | CASEPRDYNNEQFF | TGTGCCAGCGAACCCCGGGACTACAACAATGAGCAGTTCTTC
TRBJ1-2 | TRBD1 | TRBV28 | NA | CASRPTGVLNYGYTF | TGTGCCAGCAGACCGACAGGGGTTTTAAACTATGGCTACACCTTC
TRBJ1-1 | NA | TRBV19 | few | CASRETGGSNTEAFF | TGTGCCAGTAGGGAGACAGGTGGGTCGAACACTGAAGCTTTCTTT
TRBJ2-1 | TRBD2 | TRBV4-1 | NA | CASSPTGTSGSNEQFF | TGCGCCAGCAGCCCAACCGGGACTAGCGGGAGCAATGAGCAGTTCTTC
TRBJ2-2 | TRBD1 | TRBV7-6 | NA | CASSLNRGPKTGELFF | TGTGCCAGCAGCCTTAACAGGGGCCCGAAAACCGGGGAGCTGTTTTTT
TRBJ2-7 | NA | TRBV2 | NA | CASSLLPYEQYF | TGTGCCAGCAGTCTACTACCCTACGAGCAGTACTTC
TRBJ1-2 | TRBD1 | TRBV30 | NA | CAWSVGGVSGYTF | TGTGCCTGGAGTGTAGGGGGCGTCTCTGGCTACACCTTC
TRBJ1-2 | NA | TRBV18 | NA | CASSRTAPFNYGYTF | TGTGCCAGCTCACGGACAGCCCCTTTTAACTATGGCTACACCTTC
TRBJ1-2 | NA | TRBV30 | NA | CAWSRDYGYTF | TGTGCCTGGAGTCGGGACTATGGCTACACCTTC
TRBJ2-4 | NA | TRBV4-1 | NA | CASTHPGAGNIQYF | TGCGCCAGCACCCACCCGGGAGCAGGGAACATTCAGTACTTC
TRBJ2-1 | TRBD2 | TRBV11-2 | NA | CASSQGTSGKLNEQFF | TGTGCCAGCAGCCAAGGCACTAGCGGGAAATTAAATGAGCAGTTCTTC
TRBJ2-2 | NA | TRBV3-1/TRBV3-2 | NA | CASRPAGANTGELFF | TGTGCCAGCAGACCAGCGGGCGCGAACACCGGGGAGCTGTTTTTT
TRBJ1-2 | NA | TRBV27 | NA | CASSFDNLQNGYGYTF | TGTGCCAGCAGTTTCGATAACCTACAGAACGGCTATGGCTACACCTTC
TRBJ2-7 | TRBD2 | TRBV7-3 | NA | CASSYALAGEAYEQYF | TGTGCCAGCAGCTACGCGTTAGCGGGAGAGGCCTACGAGCAGTACTTC
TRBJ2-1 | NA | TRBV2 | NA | CASTVGEGVPGRGFF | TGTGCCAGCACCGTCGGTGAGGGGGTCCCCGGCCGAGGATTCTTC
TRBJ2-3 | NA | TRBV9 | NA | CASSVGAGNTDTQYF | TGTGCCAGCAGCGTAGGGGCAGGGAACACAGATACGCAGTATTTT
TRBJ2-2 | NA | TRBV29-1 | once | CSHGVLNTGELFF | TGCAGCCACGGGGTCTTGAACACCGGGGAGCTGTTTTTT
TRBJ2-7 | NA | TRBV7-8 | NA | CASSDRAQGGYEQYF | TGTGCCAGCAGCGATCGGGCCCAGGGGGGCTACGAGCAGTACTTC
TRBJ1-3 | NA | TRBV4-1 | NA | CASSQASGGNTIYF | TGCGCCAGCAGCCAAGCCAGTGGAGGGAACACCATATATTTT
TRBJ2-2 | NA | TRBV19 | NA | CASTIQTNTGELFF | TGTGCCAGTACTATACAGACGAACACCGGGGAGCTGTTTTTT
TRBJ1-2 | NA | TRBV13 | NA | CASSLGRDWGYGYTF | TGTGCCAGCAGCTTAGGTCGGGATTGGGGCTATGGCTACACCTTC
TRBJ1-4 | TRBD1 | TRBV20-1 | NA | CSASNRGHEKLFF | TGCAGTGCTAGTAACAGGGGGCATGAAAAACTGTTTTTT
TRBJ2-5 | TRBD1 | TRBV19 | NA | CASSIVSGTGRKTQYF | TGTGCCAGTAGTATAGTTTCTGGGACAGGGAGAAAGACCCAGTACTTC
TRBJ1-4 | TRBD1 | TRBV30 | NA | CAWTQQGDEKLFF | TGTGCCTGGACCCAACAGGGGGATGAAAAACTGTTTTTT
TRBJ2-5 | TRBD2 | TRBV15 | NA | CATRSSGQETQYF | TGTGCCACCAGGTCTAGCGGACAAGAGACCCAGTACTTC
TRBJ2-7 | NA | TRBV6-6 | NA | CASTSGGSYEQYF | TGTGCCAGTACCTCCGGGGGATCCTACGAGCAGTACTTC
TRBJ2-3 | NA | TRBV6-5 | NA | CASSYGAVADTQYF | TGTGCCAGCAGTTACGGGGCAGTAGCAGATACGCAGTATTTT
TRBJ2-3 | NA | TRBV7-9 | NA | CASPGLSTDTQYF | TGTGCCAGTCCGGGACTTAGCACAGATACGCAGTATTTT
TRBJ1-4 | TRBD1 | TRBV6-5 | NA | CASRDPGQLLKLFF | TGTGCCAGCAGGGATCCGGGACAGCTCTTGAAACTGTTTTTT
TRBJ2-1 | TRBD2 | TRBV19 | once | CASSALAGGIFNEQFF | TGTGCCAGTAGTGCCTTGGCGGGAGGTATTTTCAATGAGCAGTTCTTC
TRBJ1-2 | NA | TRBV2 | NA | CASSEGVGGAGYTF | TGTGCCAGCAGTGAAGGAGTAGGAGGGGCTGGCTACACCTTC
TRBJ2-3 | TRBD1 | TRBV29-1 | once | CSGTGTGGIADTQYF | TGCAGCGGCACCGGGACAGGGGGTATCGCAGATACGCAGTATTTT
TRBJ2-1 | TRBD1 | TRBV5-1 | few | CASSKTGGPYNEQFF | TGCGCCAGCAGCAAAACAGGGGGGCCCTACAATGAGCAGTTCTTC
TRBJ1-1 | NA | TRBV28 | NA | CASSFGSTGNTEAFF | TGTGCCAGCAGTTTTGGGTCTACGGGGAACACTGAAGCTTTCTTT
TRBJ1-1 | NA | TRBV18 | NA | CASSQNSKNTEAFF | TGTGCCAGCTCCCAAAACTCGAAGAACACTGAAGCTTTCTTT
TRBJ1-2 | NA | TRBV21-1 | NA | CASSDRDRGNYGYTF | TGTGCCAGCAGCGACCGGGACAGGGGTAACTATGGCTACACCTTC
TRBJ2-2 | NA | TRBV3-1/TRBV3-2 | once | CASSPQRIANTGELFF | TGTGCCAGCAGCCCACAGCGGATCGCGAACACCGGGGAGCTGTTTTTT
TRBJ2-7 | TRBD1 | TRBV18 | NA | CASSPARDRNYEQYF | TGTGCCAGCTCACCAGCCCGGGACAGAAACTACGAGCAGTACTTC
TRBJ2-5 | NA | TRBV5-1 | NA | CASSLPAGDKGYQETQYF | TGCGCCAGCAGCTTGCCGGCAGGGGATAAGGGCTACCAAGAGACCCAGTACTTC
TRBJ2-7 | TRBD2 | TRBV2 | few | CASLAGVSYEQYF | TGTGCCAGTCTAGCGGGCGTCTCCTACGAGCAGTACTTC
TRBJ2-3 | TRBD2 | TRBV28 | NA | CASSLGSGITNTQYF | TGTGCCAGCAGTTTGGGTAGCGGGATCACGAATACGCAGTATTTT
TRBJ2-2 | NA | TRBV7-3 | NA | CASSSNTGELFF | TGTGCCAGCAGCTCTAACACCGGGGAGCTGTTTTTT
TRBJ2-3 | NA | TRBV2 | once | CASKQRNTDTQYF | TGTGCCAGCAAACAGAGAAACACAGATACGCAGTATTTT